A single sample is the source of the 17 T cell receptor beta chains below, sequenced in a study of CD8 T cells in ankylosing spondylitis. TCRdb independently ran MiXCR on the 5' RACE reads; one entry per CDR3 protein. The sample lists about 250,000 distinct CDR3 sequences; about 18% were seen once. Source material: blood, either unsorted or a sorted T cell fraction (not recorded which). The receptor source for this set is a male donor with ankylosing spondylitis or in good health (not recorded which).

The genes are TRBV2 and TRBJ2-1; TRBD2 matches 7 bases. Trimming cost V 2 bases and J 6 bases; bases outside gene matches: 10. The CDR3 consists of 16 residues. In germline, CDR1 is SNHLY, CDR2 FYNNEI. In DNA form, the CDR3 reads TGTGCCAGCAGTGAATTCCCCTTTACTAGCGTCAATGAGCAGTTCTTC. It translates to CASSEFPFTSVNEQFF.

In this sample, this clonotype turned up many times. The rearrangement links TRBV27 to TRBJ2-1, with a tentative D call TRBD1 (5 bases). The V end was cut by 5 bases, the J end by 6 bases, with 17 bases between. This CDR3 has 15 amino acids. Germline values: CDR1 MNHEY, CDR2 SMNVEV (reference sequence). Here the CDR3 reads CASSSTGPLLNEQFF. Here the CDR3 DNA reads TGTGCCAGCAGTAGTACAGGTCCCCTACTCAATGAGCAGTTCTTC.

The chain uses TRBV19 and TRBJ2-7; TRBD2 matches at 8 bases. Per the germline V gene, CDR1 is LNHDA and CDR2 is SQIVND (reference sequence). With 10 bases clipped from V and 6 bases from J, the junction kept 14 bases outside the gene matches. The CDR3 has 14 amino acids. CDR3 DNA: TGTGCCACTGGAGTATCGGGACTAGTAGGCGAGCAGTACTTC. Its protein is CATGVSGLVGEQYF.

This clonotype was found a few times. The J gene is TRBJ2-1, the V gene TRBV20-1, with 7 nucleotides matching TRBD2. CDR3 length: 16 residues. Trimming took 2 bases from V and 6 from J; bases not matched to a gene: 13. Germline lookup yields CDR1 DFQATT and CDR2 SNEGSKA (reference sequence). This chain's CDR3 is CSARLSWGEGLNEQFF. CDR3 sequence (DNA): TGCAGTGCTAGATTATCCTGGGGGGAGGGCCTCAATGAGCAGTTCTTC.

This clonotype was counted only a few times. The chain has TRBV6-5 and TRBJ2-7, with D unclear. This CDR3 has 16 residues. CDR1 MNHEY and CDR2 SVGAGI come from the germline V gene. Deletions cut 4 bases from V and 0 bases from J, with 16 bases between. CDR3 nucleotide sequence: TGTGCCAGCAGTTCCGGATGGGTCGGCAACTCCTACGAGCAGTACTTC. It translates to CASSSGWVGNSYEQYF.

V usage is TRBV7-3 and J usage is TRBJ1-6; 8 positions agree with TRBD1. The junction had 4 bases not matched to a gene; V was cut back by 5 bases and J by 7 bases. In germline, CDR1 is SGHTA, CDR2 FQGTGA. The CDR3 runs to 14 residues. The CDR3 DNA is TGTGCCAGCAGCGTCGACAGGGGCAATTCACCCCTCCACTTT. Encoded protein: CASSVDRGNSPLHF.

The V and J genes are TRBV29-1 and TRBJ2-2; 7 bases agree with TRBD1. After removal of 8 bases from V and 0 bases from J, the junction contained 21 bases not matched to a gene. CDR3 length equals 19 residues. Germline CDR1 reads SQVTM; CDR2 reads ANQGSEA. The CDR3 DNA reads as TGCAGCCCCAGGGATTTGTCGGACAGGCTTCCGTCGAACACCGGGGAGCTGTTTTTT. Amino acid sequence: CSPRDLSDRLPSNTGELFF.

In this sample, this clonotype turned up many times. The rearrangement links TRBV20-1 to TRBJ2-7; no clear D gene. V was cut by 2 bases and J by 0 bases, with 8 bases left in between. This CDR3 contains 13 residues. CDR1 is DFQATT, CDR2 SNEGSKA, per germline (reference sequence). The CDR3 loop is CSARSDTSYEQYF. In nucleotides, the CDR3 is TGCAGTGCTAGATCCGATACCTCCTACGAGCAGTACTTC.

The genes are TRBV7-9 and TRBJ2-3; D is ambiguous. V lost 5 bases, J lost 4 bases, and 16 bases lay in between. The germline gives CDR1 SEHNR, CDR2 FQNEAQ (reference sequence). This CDR3 has 15 amino acids. The CDR3 loop is CASSDSGYDPDTQYF. The CDR3 coding sequence is TGTGCCAGCAGCGACTCCGGGTATGACCCAGATACGCAGTATTTT.

V and J are TRBV12-3 or TRBV12-4 and TRBJ2-3; the match to TRBD2 covers 12 bases. The trim removed 4 bases at V and 2 bases at J, leaving 1 base unmatched. The CDR3 is 15 residues long. The CDR3 region is CASSWTSGTTDTQYF. CDR3 in DNA: TGTGCCAGCAGTTGGACTAGCGGGACCACAGATACGCAGTATTTT.

V is TRBV5-1 and J is TRBJ2-7; D is perhaps TRBD2 (5 bases). Trimming pared 3 bases from V and 2 bases from J, leaving 21 bases between. The CDR3 contains 17 residues. Germline V CDR1 and CDR2: SGHRS, YFSETQ. CDR3: CASSWGTRLASTYEQYF. The CDR3 coding sequence is TGCGCCAGCAGCTGGGGAACCCGGCTAGCAAGTACCTACGAGCAGTACTTC.

This clonotype was found many times. This rearrangement joins TRBV29-1 to TRBJ2-2; D gene uncertain. CDR3 length: 11 residues. Trimming pared 4 bases from V and 4 bases from J, leaving 4 bases between. CDR1 and CDR2 from the germline V gene are SQVTM and ANQGSEA. The CDR3 reads CSVGATGELFF. CDR3 DNA: TGCAGCGTTGGGGCCACCGGGGAGCTGTTTTTT.

The table lists this clonotype with many counts. The rearrangement links TRBV7-2 to TRBJ2-7; TRBD1 is a possible D gene (5 bases). The ends were cut back, 1 base at V and 2 bases at J, with 15 bases in the middle. This CDR3 contains 16 residues. The germline V gene has CDR1 SGHTA and CDR2 FQGNSA. Here the CDR3 reads CASSLVAQVEPYEQYF. DNA of the CDR3: TGTGCCAGCAGCTTAGTTGCACAGGTAGAGCCCTACGAGCAGTACTTC. Variable domain in full (rest from reference TRBV7-2 and TRBJ2-7): GAGVSQSPSNKVTEKGKDVELRCDPISGHTALYWYRQSLGQGLEFLIYFQGNSAPDKSGLPSDRFSAERTGGSVSTLTIQRTQQEDSAVYLCASSLVAQVEPYEQYFGPGTRLTVT.

This clonotype showed up just a few times. This chain uses TRBV20-1 with TRBJ2-7; tentative D call: TRBD1 (6 bases). The CDR3 spans 13 residues. Trimming took 6 bases from V and 3 from J, leaving 15 bases between them. Germline V gene sequence: CDR1 DFQATT, CDR2 SNEGSKA (reference sequence). CDR3 sequence: CSAQKDSDYEQYF. In nucleotides, the CDR3 is TGCAGTGCCCAGAAGGACAGTGACTACGAGCAGTACTTC.

This clonotype was recorded a few times. The chain carries TRBV6-6 and TRBJ2-1; 7 positions agree with TRBD1. The CDR3 is 13 residues long. The germline CDR1 and CDR2 sequences are MNHNY and SVGAGI (reference sequence). V shed 5 bases, J shed 5 bases, and the junction held 3 bases outside the gene matches. The CDR3 nucleotides are TGTGCCAGCAGTGACAGGGTCGACAATGAGCAGTTCTTC. Residues: CASSDRVDNEQFF.

This clonotype was picked up a small number of times. This chain uses TRBV4-3 with TRBJ2-7; D is undetermined. V was cut by 1 base and J by 0 bases, with 7 bases left in between. CDR1 is LGHNA, CDR2 YSLEER, per germline. The CDR3 sequence is 14 residues long. The DNA for the CDR3 is TGCGCCAGCAGCCAAGGAGCCTTCTCCTACGAGCAGTACTTC. As protein: CASSQGAFSYEQYF.

This clonotype was detected ten times or more. The chain couples TRBV5-1 to TRBJ2-7, with a tentative D call TRBD2 (7 bases). With 0 bases removed from V and 3 bases from J, the gap between germline ends came to 16 bases. Germline assignment: CDR1 SGHRS and CDR2 YFSETQ. The CDR3 is 16 amino acids. CDR3 amino acids: CASSLEGVLAHYEQYF. The CDR3 region has the DNA TGCGCCAGCAGCTTGGAGGGGGTACTAGCGCACTACGAGCAGTACTTC.